This entry features one TCR beta chain sequence. Its specificity is unknown. The entry originates in a study of T cell responses to AZD1222 COVID-19 vaccine. Study-level results: Two doses of AZD1222 preceded a rise in Spike-specific TCR breadth and depth. Seropositive AZD1222 recipients at baseline numbered only 6 or 7. At 160-218 and 743-854, vaccine-associated CD4 TCRs were dominant, and they spanned spike.

Trimming removed 2 bases from V and 4 bases from J, with 12 bases in between. The CDR3 runs to 15 residues. CDR1 MDHEN and CDR2 SYDVKM come from the germline V gene. Profiled with immunoSEQ multiplex PCR; TCRdb holds only in-frame clones, not every one. This table holds about 83,000 clones, more than 70% found once. The sample was peripheral blood, taken on day 0 of AZD1222 vaccination. The receptor was derived from an adult in good health. The chain links TRBV28 to TRBJ2-1; D might be TRBD2 (6 bases). The CDR3 bases are TGTGCCAGCAGTTTAGGGGGAGGACTGTACAATGAGCAGTTCTTC. It is translated as CASSLGGGLYNEQFF.